Presented here are 23 T cell receptor beta chains from one specimen sequenced in a study of blood T cell repertoires in COVID-19. TCRdb keeps only in-frame clones here, not all; method: immunoSEQ multiplex PCR. The sample contains more than 250,000 clones, around 82% of which appear only once. Sequences were obtained from peripheral blood. These receptors came from a woman aged 45-60 years with acute or convalescent COVID-19.

This clone appeared once. The chain carries TRBV30 and TRBJ1-3; perhaps TRBD1 as D (6 bases). Trimming took off 3 bases at V and 0 bases at J, with 9 bases between the two ends. The CDR3 is 14 amino acids. CDR1 and CDR2 (germline): GTSNPN, SVGIG (reference sequence). The CDR3 region has the DNA TGTGCCTGGAGCCTGGGACACTCTGGAAACACCATATATTTT. It codes for CAWSLGHSGNTIYF.

This chain uses TRBV15 with TRBJ2-1; TRBD2 matches at 9 bases. Trimming removed 2 bases from V and 11 bases from J; junction bases left unmatched: 7. The CDR3 has 14 amino acids. The V gene's germline CDR1 is LNHNV and CDR2 YYDKDF (reference sequence). CDR3: CATSRKIAGEKQFF. In DNA, the CDR3 is TGTGCCACCAGCAGAAAAATAGCGGGGGAGAAGCAGTTCTTC.

This chain joins TRBV19 and TRBJ2-7; 7 nucleotides line up with TRBD1. V trimming: 4 bases; J trimming: 1 base; junction bases outside the gene matches: 13. The CDR3 length is 17 residues. In germline, CDR1 is LNHDA, CDR2 SQIVND (reference sequence). The CDR3 here is CASSTRFVRQGSYEQYF. The CDR3 DNA reads as TGTGCCAGTAGTACCCGATTTGTGAGACAGGGATCCTACGAGCAGTACTTC.

This sequence joins TRBV6-6 and TRBJ1-5; 7 nucleotides align to TRBD1. The CDR3 is 13 amino acids. Trimming at V came to 10 bases and at J to 4 bases, leaving 7 bases not matched to a gene. CDR1 MNHNY and CDR2 SVGAGI come from the germline V gene (reference sequence). CDR3 nucleotide sequence: TGTGCCATGGCAGGGGGTGTGAATCAGCCCCAGCATTTT. Its protein product is CAMAGGVNQPQHF.

The chain employs TRBV5-6 and TRBJ1-1; D is unclear. This CDR3 is built from 13 residues. The germline V gene encodes CDR1 SGHDT and CDR2 YYEEEE. The V and J ends lost 2 bases and 7 bases respectively, with 12 bases between them. In nucleotides, the CDR3 is TGTGCCAGCAGCTTAGGATGGCGGGGTGAAGCTTTCTTT. It encodes CASSLGWRGEAFF.

Notes on this clone: Other DNA sequences in the sample encode the same CDR3. The V gene is TRBV2, the J gene TRBJ1-1, with D unresolved. In germline, CDR1 is SNHLY, CDR2 FYNNEI. Trimming took off 4 bases at V and 1 base at J, with 7 bases between the two ends. The CDR3 extends over 13 amino acids. The DNA for the CDR3 is TGTGCCAGCAGTGTAACGGGGAACACTGAAGCTTTCTTT. Encoded protein: CASSVTGNTEAFF.

This sequence joins TRBV5-4 and TRBJ2-2; no reliable D call. This CDR3 has 12 residues. V lost 5 bases and J lost 5, with 7 bases in between. Looked up from germline, CDR1 is SGHNT and CDR2 is YYREEE (reference sequence). The CDR3: CASRRQTGELFF. The DNA of the CDR3 is TGTGCCAGCAGGAGGCAGACCGGGGAGCTGTTTTTT.

The gene calls are TRBV10-3 and TRBJ2-7; no definite D call. The CDR3 has 11 amino acids. CDR1 and CDR2 from the germline V gene are ENHRY and SYGVKD. V was shortened by 2 bases and J by 3 bases, with 2 bases between the two germline ends. The DNA for the CDR3 is TGTGCCATCAGTGAGCGCTACGAGCAGTACTTC. As protein: CAISERYEQYF.

This clone was picked up a small number of times. The V call is TRBV2, the J call TRBJ2-5; D possibly corresponds to TRBD2 (7 bases). CDR1 and CDR2 from the germline V gene are SNHLY and FYNNEI. Between the trimmed V and J ends, which lost 4 bases and 1 base, there was a span of 13 bases. The CDR3 runs 15 residues. The CDR3 sequence: CASSARGRSQETQYF. The CDR3 DNA reads TGTGCCAGCAGTGCGCGGGGGCGCTCCCAAGAGACCCAGTACTTC.

This clone was seen a few times. This chain links TRBV6-1 with TRBJ1-5, with D maybe TRBD1 (5 bases). Trimming took off 4 bases at V and 0 bases at J, with 16 bases between the two ends. This CDR3 region has 17 residues. Germline-derived CDR1 and CDR2 are MNHNS and SASEGT. Here the CDR3 DNA reads TGTGCCAGCAGTGTAGGAGCTAGACAGTATAGCAATCAGCCCCAGCATTTT. Its protein is CASSVGARQYSNQPQHF.

This clone was seen repeatedly, ten times or more. The J gene is TRBJ2-1, the V gene TRBV6-5, with D perhaps TRBD2 (6 bases). V was clipped by 0 bases and J by 9 bases, with 15 bases between them. The CDR3 is 15 amino acids. Germline values: CDR1 MNHEY, CDR2 SVGAGI. The CDR3 loop reads CASSYSPGVGGEQFF. The CDR3 region has the DNA TGTGCCAGCAGTTACTCACCCGGGGTGGGGGGTGAGCAGTTCTTC.

The V gene is TRBV11-2, the J gene TRBJ1-3; D is unresolved. CDR3 length: 13 amino acids. Per the germline V gene, CDR1 is SGHAT and CDR2 is FQNNGV. The V and J ends lost 2 bases and 4 bases respectively, with 6 bases between them. CDR3 bases: TGTGCCAGCAGCTTAACAGACGGAAACACCATATATTTT. It encodes CASSLTDGNTIYF.

This sequence joins TRBV10-3 and TRBJ1-5, with TRBD1 matching 7 bases. The germline V gene encodes CDR1 ENHRY and CDR2 SYGVKD. This CDR3 spans 14 amino acids. V gave up 8 bases and J gave up 5 bases; unmatched junction bases: 9. CDR3 sequence: CAISPGTDDQPQHF. The CDR3 DNA follows: TGTGCCATCTCACCCGGGACAGATGATCAGCCCCAGCATTTT.

The gene calls are TRBV18 and TRBJ1-1; D uncertain. CDR1 is KGHSH, CDR2 LQKENI, per germline. This CDR3 comprises 15 residues. V dropped 4 bases and J dropped 1 base, with 13 bases sitting between them. CDR3: CASSRQKPSNTEAFF. CDR3 in DNA: TGTGCCAGCTCACGACAAAAACCTTCGAACACTGAAGCTTTCTTT.

The chain combines TRBV2 with TRBJ1-3; D is undetermined. V was trimmed by 5 bases and J by 0 bases, leaving 11 bases between them. CDR1 SNHLY and CDR2 FYNNEI come from the germline V gene. CDR3 length: 15 amino acids. DNA of the CDR3: TGTGCCAGCAGTAGAGCACCGCTCTCTGGAAACACCATATATTTT. Its protein product is CASSRAPLSGNTIYF.

The CDR3 DNA reads TGTGCCAGCTCACCACAAACAGAGAACACTGAAGCTTTCTTT. This sequence encodes CASSPQTENTEAFF. The chain carries TRBV18 and TRBJ1-1, with D unclear. The CDR3 loop spans 14 amino acids. In germline, CDR1 is KGHSH, CDR2 LQKENI. Deletions cut 1 base from V and 1 base from J, with 7 bases between.

The CDR3 loop is CASSEARVGEQFF. The CDR3 nucleotides are TGTGCCAGCAGTGAAGCGCGGGTGGGTGAGCAGTTCTTC. V is TRBV6-1 and J is TRBJ2-1, with D tentatively TRBD2 (5 bases). CDR3 length: 13 amino acids. V was clipped by 0 bases and J by 9 bases, with 9 bases between them. Germline CDR1 and CDR2: MNHNS and SASEGT.

V usage is TRBV7-8 and J usage is TRBJ1-4; D might be TRBD1 (6 bases). This CDR3 region has 14 residues. In germline, CDR1 is SGHVS, CDR2 FQNEAQ. V gave up 1 base and J gave up 13 bases, with 16 bases separating them. The CDR3 bases are TGTGCCAGCAGCTTAGGGGGGCGGGTCGTAGGACTGTTTTTT. Residues: CASSLGGRVVGLFF. Full variable domain (missing parts from reference TRBV7-8 and TRBJ1-4): GAGVSQSPRYKVAKRGQDVALRCDPISGHVSLFWYQQALGQGPEFLTYFQNEAQLDKSGLPSDRFFAERPEGSVSTLKIQRTQQEDSAVYLCASSLGGRVVGLFFGSGTQLSVL.

The V gene is TRBV6-5, the J gene TRBJ1-4; weak D call: TRBD1 (5 bases). CDR3 size: 15 residues. Trimming removed 7 bases from V and 8 bases from J, with 20 bases in between. CDR1 and CDR2 from the germline V gene are MNHEY and SVGAGI. The CDR3 bases are TGTGCCAGCACTATATACGGGGGGGGTAGGGAAAAACTGTTTTTT. It yields the protein CASTIYGGGREKLFF.

This chain connects TRBV2 to TRBJ2-1; 10 bases agree with TRBD2. The germline gives CDR1 SNHLY, CDR2 FYNNEI. V shed 7 bases and J 9 bases; nucleotides not matched to a gene: 12. This CDR3 spans 15 amino acids. Here the CDR3 reads CASTTSGMMGGEQFF. DNA for the CDR3: TGTGCCAGCACCACTAGCGGGATGATGGGCGGTGAGCAGTTCTTC.

This chain links TRBV7-3 with TRBJ2-2; the match to TRBD1 covers 7 bases. This CDR3 region has 15 residues. After removal of 0 bases from V and 6 bases from J, the junction contained 4 bases not matched to a gene. Germline V gives CDR1 SGHTA, CDR2 FQGTGA. The CDR3 coding sequence is TGTGCCAGCAGCTTAACCAGGGGACAGTCCGGGGAGCTGTTTTTT. It specifies CASSLTRGQSGELFF.

The chain carries TRBV11-1 and TRBJ2-5, with 8 bases aligning to TRBD2. The CDR3 is 15 amino acids. Germline V gene sequence: CDR1 SGHAT, CDR2 FQDESV (reference sequence). Trimming cost V 5 bases and J 4 bases; bases outside gene matches: 9. The CDR3 protein is CASSPGLARVETQYF. CDR3 in DNA: TGTGCCAGCAGCCCAGGACTAGCTCGGGTAGAGACCCAGTACTTC.

This sequence joins TRBV7-2 and TRBJ2-3; 8 bases align to TRBD2. Germline CDR1 reads SGHTA; CDR2 reads FQGNSA. The CDR3 runs to 14 residues. The trim removed 2 bases at V and 6 bases at J, leaving 4 bases unmatched. The CDR3 loop is CASSLMIAGDTQYF. The CDR3 nucleotides read TGTGCCAGCAGCTTAATGATAGCGGGGGATACGCAGTATTTT.